This T cell receptor beta chain was profiled in a study of blood T cell repertoires in COVID-19. The repertoire was sequenced with immunoSEQ multiplex PCR; TCRdb's copy has only in-frame clones and lacks some. The sample has about 45,000 clones, nearly 85% seen once. Trimming shortened V by 4 bases and J by 7 bases, and 13 bases separated the two germline ends. The CDR3 sequence is 13 residues long. Per the germline V gene, CDR1 is SNHLY and CDR2 is FYNNEI. This chain links TRBV2 with TRBJ1-1; TRBD1 is a possible D gene (5 bases). The sequenced material came from peripheral blood. The clonotype originates from a man aged 80 or over in a cohort sampled during active COVID-19. The CDR3 region is CASSGQGADEAFF. The CDR3 DNA sequence: TGTGCCAGCAGTGGGCAAGGGGCGGATGAAGCTTTCTTT.